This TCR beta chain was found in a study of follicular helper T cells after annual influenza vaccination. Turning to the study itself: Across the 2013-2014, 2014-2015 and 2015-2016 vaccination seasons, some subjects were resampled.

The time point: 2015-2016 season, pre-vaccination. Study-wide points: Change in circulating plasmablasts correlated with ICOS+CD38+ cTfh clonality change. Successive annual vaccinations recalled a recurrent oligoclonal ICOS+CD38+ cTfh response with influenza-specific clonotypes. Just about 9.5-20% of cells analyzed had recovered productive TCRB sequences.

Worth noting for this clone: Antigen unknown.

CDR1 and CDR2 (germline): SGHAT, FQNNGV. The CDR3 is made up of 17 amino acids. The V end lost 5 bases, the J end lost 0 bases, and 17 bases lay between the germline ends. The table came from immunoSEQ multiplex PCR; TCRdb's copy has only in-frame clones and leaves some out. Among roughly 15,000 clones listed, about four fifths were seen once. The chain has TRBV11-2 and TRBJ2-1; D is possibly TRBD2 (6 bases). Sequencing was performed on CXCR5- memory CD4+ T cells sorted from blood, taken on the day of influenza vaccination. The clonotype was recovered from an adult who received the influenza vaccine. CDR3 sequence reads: CASSELVGLSSYNEQFF. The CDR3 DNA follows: TGTGCCAGCAGCGAATTAGTGGGACTGAGCTCCTACAATGAGCAGTTCTTC.